What follows are 7 T cell receptor beta chains derived from one specimen sequenced in a study of vaccination and CD4 T cells after COVID-19 (dated by TCRdb to between 2021 and 2024). What the time point label conveys for this sample: late sampling 161 to 241 days after vaccination in a few convalescent patients. The treatment or condition tag for this specimen amounts to: 10-day PBMC culture with coronavirus spike peptide pools or control peptides (ViraFEST assay). Their target antigens are unknown. Receptor amplification or capture employed PCR. Sequencing used an Illumina iSeq 100. At the Johns Hopkins FTIC core, DNA from the cultured CD4+ T cells underwent TCR sequencing with the Oncomine TCR Beta short-read assay. TCRdb reran the public reads through fastp at Q25 and MiXCR, keeping productive beta chains. When rows share a CDR3 protein, they turn into one entry using the most common DNA and genes. Counted in this sample were about 22,000 distinct CDR3 sequences; about 33% of them appeared once. Of the sample, roughly an eighth falls within the top ten clones.

Material: CD4+ T cells from blood, cultured in vitro, obtained about 7 months after SARS-CoV-2 vaccination. The receptors stem from a human donor who had recovered from COVID-19.

V is TRBV15 and J is TRBJ2-3; 9 bases map to TRBD2. The CDR3 spans 21 residues. Looked up from germline, CDR1 is LNHNV and CDR2 is YYDKDF (reference sequence). J was trimmed by 1 base and V by 0 bases; bases with no gene match: 17. CDR3 nucleotides: TGTGCCACCAGCAGAGACGGGTCTAGCGGGGAAACTCCCACGGGCACAGATACGCAGTATTTT. It translates to CATSRDGSSGETPTGTDTQYF.

V usage is TRBV2 and J usage is TRBJ1-2, with no clear D. Germline V lookup: CDR1 SNHLY, CDR2 FYNNEI. V was trimmed by 2 bases and J by 8 bases, leaving 12 bases between them. This CDR3 is built from 13 residues. CDR3 sequence (DNA): TGTGCCAGCAGTGAAATGGTAGAGGGAGGCTACACCTTC. This codes for CASSEMVEGGYTF.

This chain joins TRBV12-3 or TRBV12-4 and TRBJ1-1, with D hard to call. CDR3 length equals 13 residues. V dropped 10 bases and J dropped 4 bases, with 16 bases sitting between them. This chain's CDR3 is CATTLKGVTEAFF. DNA of the CDR3: TGTGCCACCACTCTCAAGGGAGTCACTGAAGCTTTCTTT.

V gene TRBV5-1 combines with J gene TRBJ1-2, with D unresolved. With 0 bases removed from V and 4 bases from J, the gap between germline ends came to 13 bases. CDR1 and CDR2 from the germline V gene are SGHRS and YFSETQ. The CDR3 spans 15 residues. CDR3: CASSLGIGTAYGYTF. DNA of the CDR3: TGCGCCAGCAGCTTGGGAATTGGAACGGCCTATGGCTACACCTTC.

This clonotype was counted a few times. V gene TRBV11-3 combines with J gene TRBJ1-1; a possible D gene is TRBD1 (5 bases). Germline CDR1 reads SGHNT; CDR2 reads YENEEA. The ends were cut back, 2 bases at V and 3 bases at J, with 10 bases in the middle. The CDR3 totals 14 residues. CDR3 DNA: TGTGCCAGCAGCTTAACTTCGGGGGACACTGAAGCTTTCTTT. Translating gives CASSLTSGDTEAFF.

The chain employs TRBV30 and TRBJ2-7; D perhaps matches TRBD2 (5 bases). Trimming cost V 0 bases and J 3 bases, with 6 bases left between them. The CDR3 is 12 amino acids. In germline, CDR1 is GTSNPN, CDR2 SVGIG (reference sequence). In DNA form, the CDR3 reads TGTGCCTGGAGTGTACTAGGCTACGAGCAGTACTTC. The encoded protein is CAWSVLGYEQYF. Variable domain in full (rest from reference TRBV30 and TRBJ2-7): SQTIHQWPATLVQPVGSPLSLECTVEGTSNPNLYWYRQAAGRGLQLLFYSVGIGQISSEVPQNLSASRPQDRQFILSSKKLLLSDSGFYLCAWSVLGYEQYFGPGTRLTVT.

This clonotype was observed a few times. The J gene is TRBJ2-5, the V gene TRBV5-4, with 8 bases that match TRBD2. From germline, CDR1 is SGHNT and CDR2 YYREEE (reference sequence). The CDR3 runs 16 residues. With V trimmed by 1 base and J by 5 bases, 10 bases remained unmatched. CDR3 sequence (DNA): TGTGCCAGCAGCTTGAGCTTGGCGGGGGGCCCGGAGACCCAGTACTTC. It encodes CASSLSLAGGPETQYF. The full variable domain, its missing parts supplied by reference TRBV5-4 and TRBJ2-5, is ETGVTQSPTHLIKTRGQQVTLRCSSQSGHNTVSWYQQALGQGPQFIFQYYREEENGRGNFPPRFSGLQFPNYSSELNVNALELDDSALYLCASSLSLAGGPETQYFGPGTRLLVL.